This T cell receptor beta chain emerged from a study of Graves' ophthalmopathy and Graves' hyperthyroidism. The V and J ends lost 5 bases and 1 base respectively, with 8 bases between them. The CDR3 has 14 amino acids. Amplifying from RNA transcripts, the study obtained TCR beta CDR3 regions. The library came from an HTBI-primed first-round RT-PCR and a second-round multiplex PCR. From the multiplex PCR reads, TCRdb called clonotypes with MiXCR, one entry per CDR3 protein. The sample has 200,000 to 300,000 distinct CDR3 sequences; around 42% are singletons. Study-wide results and limits: A model of 13 signatures distinguished ophthalmopathy from stable hyperthyroidism at 87.88% sensitivity and nearly 83% specificity. Its predictions of ophthalmopathy progression gave the model almost 71% sensitivity and 72% to 80% specificity.

A few counts support this clonotype. Antigen specificity is unknown. This TCR derives from an adult man with Graves' ophthalmopathy. The specimen was peripheral blood. The chain is built from TRBV12-3 or TRBV12-4 and TRBJ2-2; TRBD2 might be the D (6 bases). DNA for the CDR3: TGTGCCAGCAGTAGTAGCGGGAACACCGGGGAGCTGTTTTTT. This gives the protein CASSSSGNTGELFF.